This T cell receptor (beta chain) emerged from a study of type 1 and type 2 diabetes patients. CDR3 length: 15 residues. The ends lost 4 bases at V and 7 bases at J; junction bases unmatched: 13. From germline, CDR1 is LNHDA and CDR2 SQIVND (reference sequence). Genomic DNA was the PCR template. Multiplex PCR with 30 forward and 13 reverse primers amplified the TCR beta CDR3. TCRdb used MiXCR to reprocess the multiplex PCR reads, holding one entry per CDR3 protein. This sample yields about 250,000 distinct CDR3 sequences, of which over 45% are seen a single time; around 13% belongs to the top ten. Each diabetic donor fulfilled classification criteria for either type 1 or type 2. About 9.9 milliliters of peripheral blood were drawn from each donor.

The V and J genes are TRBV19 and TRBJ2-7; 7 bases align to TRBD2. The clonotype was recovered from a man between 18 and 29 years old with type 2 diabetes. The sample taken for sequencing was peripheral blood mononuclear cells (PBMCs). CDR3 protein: CASSTRTSFTGEQYF. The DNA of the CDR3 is TGTGCCAGTAGTACCCGGACTAGTTTTACTGGGGAGCAGTACTTC.